A single sample gave rise to the 13 T cell receptor beta chains below, sequenced in a study. One entry per CDR3 protein results from TCRdb running MiXCR on the 5' RACE reads. In the table there are nearly 40,000 distinct CDR3 sequences, about 20% of which are singletons. The sequenced sample consisted of naive CD4+ T cells sorted from a lymph node. Subset described: naive CD4+ T cells, CD4+CD45RA+CD25-. Receptors were obtained from a female donor with breast cancer.

A note on this clonotype: This could be a read error, since a much larger clone is one nucleotide away. The V and J genes are TRBV5-1 and TRBJ2-3; TRBD1 matches at 8 bases. Germline loops: CDR1 SGHRS, CDR2 YFSETQ. The CDR3 length is 13 residues. As DNA, the CDR3 is TGCGCCAGCAGCCCAGGGGGCACAGATACGCGGTATTTT. It translates to CASSPGGTDTRYF.

A note on this clonotype: This may stem from a read error, because a much larger clone lies one nucleotide away. V usage is TRBV7-2 and J usage is TRBJ1-3; 10 bases fit TRBD1. The CDR3 is 15 residues long. Germline V gives CDR1 SGHTA, CDR2 FQGNSA. J gave up 4 bases and V 5 bases, and 5 bases lay outside the gene matches. CDR3 amino acids: CASSTLDRGGNTIYF. DNA for the CDR3: TGTGCCAGCAGCACCCTGGACAGGGGGGGAAACACCATATATTTT.

This clonotype was seen only a few times. V and J are TRBV4-1 and TRBJ1-4, with D hard to call. Germline V gene data show CDR1 as MGHRA and CDR2 as YSYEKL. CDR3 length: 17 amino acids. The V end was cut by 1 base, the J end by 2 bases, with 14 bases between. The DNA of the CDR3 is TGCGCCAGCAGCCAAGTAAATATGGGTTGGACTAATGAAAAACTGTTTTTT. Translating gives CASSQVNMGWTNEKLFF.

The sample holds a few counts of this clonotype. The gene calls are TRBV28 and TRBJ2-7; the match to TRBD2 covers 11 bases. Looked up from germline, CDR1 is MDHEN and CDR2 is SYDVKM. The CDR3 runs 14 residues. The ends lost 5 bases at V and 6 bases at J; junction bases unmatched: 6. The CDR3 DNA reads TGTGCCAGCAGTCCCTTAGCGGGAGGGAGCGAGCAGTACTTC. It is translated as CASSPLAGGSEQYF.

This chain joins TRBV11-3 and TRBJ1-2; a possible D gene is TRBD1 (5 bases). Germline CDR1 and CDR2: SGHNT and YENEEA. The CDR3 spans 13 residues. The V end was cut by 6 bases, the J end by 8 bases, with 16 bases between. CDR3 DNA: TGTGCCAGCAGTCTAATGCAAGGGGACGGCTACACCTTC. Translating gives CASSLMQGDGYTF.

Only a few counts were recorded for this clonotype. The chain employs TRBV7-2 and TRBJ1-5; TRBD1 is a possible D gene (5 bases). The germline CDR1 and CDR2 sequences are SGHTA and FQGNSA. The length of the CDR3 is 15 residues. Trimming took 2 bases from V and 6 from J, leaving 14 bases between them. The CDR3 nucleotides read TGTGCCAGCAGCTTAACCCAGGGAGAGGGTCAGCCCCAGCATTTT. Protein product: CASSLTQGEGQPQHF.

The table lists this clonotype with many counts. The rearrangement uses TRBV4-1 and TRBJ1-2; 7 bases match TRBD1. This CDR3 contains 16 residues. Germline CDR1 and CDR2: MGHRA and YSYEKL. Trimming removed 4 bases from V and 8 bases from J; junction bases left unmatched: 16. The DNA for the CDR3 is TGCGCCAGCAGCCTGAATCCTAGGGGGCCCCGTGGGGGCTACACCTTC. Protein product: CASSLNPRGPRGGYTF.

The sample holds many counts of this clonotype. This chain links TRBV24-1 with TRBJ2-3, with a tentative D call TRBD2 (7 bases). CDR3 size: 15 residues. V lost 4 bases to trimming and J lost 4 bases, with 14 bases between them. Germline-derived CDR1 and CDR2 are KGHDR and SFDVKD. The CDR3 sequence: CATSEQGGSADTQYF. DNA for the CDR3: TGTGCCACCAGTGAACAGGGAGGGTCAGCAGATACGCAGTATTTT.

The gene calls are TRBV10-3 and TRBJ2-7; TRBD2 matches at 11 bases. Germline trimming cut 3 bases from V and 0 bases from J; bases unmatched to any gene: 7. This CDR3 region has 17 residues. The germline CDR1 and CDR2 sequences are ENHRY and SYGVKD. As DNA, the CDR3 is TGTGCCATCAGTGATTGGACTAGCGGGTCCCGCTCCTACGAGCAGTACTTC. Translated: CAISDWTSGSRSYEQYF.

The V call is TRBV6-5, the J call TRBJ2-2, with D perhaps TRBD2 (5 bases). CDR1 and CDR2 (germline): MNHEY, SVGAGI. V was trimmed by 5 bases and J by 7 bases, leaving 17 bases between them. The CDR3 contains 15 residues. The CDR3 sequence is CASSLDPFGNGELFF. For the CDR3, the DNA is TGTGCCAGCAGTCTAGACCCCTTCGGGAACGGGGAGCTGTTTTTT.

This clonotype was seen repeatedly, ten times or more. The chain carries TRBV7-2 and TRBJ2-2; no definite D call. CDR3 length: 14 residues. Per germline, CDR1 SGHTA and CDR2 FQGNSA. Trimming took off 0 bases at V and 5 bases at J, with 7 bases between the two ends. CDR3 in DNA: TGTGCCAGCAGCTTAGCGCAGTGGACCGGGGAGCTGTTTTTT. This sequence encodes CASSLAQWTGELFF. Supplemented by reference TRBV7-2 and TRBJ2-2, the full variable domain reads GAGVSQSPSNKVTEKGKDVELRCDPISGHTALYWYRQSLGQGLEFLIYFQGNSAPDKSGLPSDRFSAERTGGSVSTLTIQRTQQEDSAVYLCASSLAQWTGELFFGEGSRLTVL.

This clonotype was seen only a few times. J is TRBJ2-1 and V is TRBV6-6, with D uncertain. V shed 2 bases and J shed 5 bases, with 10 bases lying between them. The germline gives CDR1 MNHNY, CDR2 SVGAGI (reference sequence). This CDR3 is built from 14 residues. The CDR3 sequence: CASSYNPKDNEQFF. For the CDR3, the DNA is TGTGCCAGCAGTTACAACCCCAAGGACAATGAGCAGTTCTTC.

This clonotype has more than one count but fewer than ten. The CDR3 DNA reads as TGTGCCAGCAGGGTAAGGGACTCCCCTGAGGATGAGCAGTTCTTC. Amino acid sequence: CASRVRDSPEDEQFF. The rearrangement uses TRBV12-3 or TRBV12-4 and TRBJ2-1, with D perhaps TRBD2 (6 bases). The CDR3 spans 15 residues. V dropped 6 bases and J dropped 8 bases, with 20 bases sitting between them.